A selection of T cell receptor beta chains follows, all from one sample in a study of T cells after yellow fever vaccination. One entry per CDR3 protein results from TCRdb running MiXCR on the 5' RACE reads. The sample yields some 560,000 distinct CDR3 sequences, under 25% seen once. Specimen: PBMCs, collected 15 days after the yellow fever booster vaccination. The receptors originated from a man aged 30 to 45 who received the YFV17D yellow fever vaccine. Both conserved end residues are part of each CDR3. Each record gives: D gene, V gene, J gene, clone size, CDR3 protein, CDR3 DNA. The D gene is left open where the match is weak. The size field is filled for only some rows; it gives once, few, many or a size class.

>NA|TRBV10-3|TRBJ2-4|few
CAILNLAKNIQYF
TGTGCCATTTTAAATCTAGCCAAAAACATTCAGTACTTC
>NA|TRBV5-1|TRBJ2-5|few
CASSLEGNQETQYF
TGCGCCAGCAGCTTGGAGGGGAACCAAGAGACCCAGTACTTC
>NA|TRBV5-1|TRBJ2-1|NA
CASSPMGASSYNEQFF
TGCGCCAGCAGCCCCATGGGTGCTAGCTCCTACAATGAGCAGTTCTTC
>TRBD1|TRBV30|TRBJ2-7|NA
CAWRRQGLGEQYF
TGTGCCTGGAGAAGACAGGGGCTAGGCGAGCAGTACTTC
>NA|TRBV5-1|TRBJ1-4|NA
CASSLTGTRNEKLFF
TGCGCCAGCAGCTTAACCGGGACACGGAATGAAAAACTGTTTTTT
>NA|TRBV3-1|TRBJ2-7|NA
CASSRRGTYEQYF
TGTGCCAGCAGCCGGAGGGGGACCTACGAGCAGTACTTC
>NA|TRBV6-2/TRBV6-3|TRBJ2-2|few
CASSSTSPGELFF
TGTGCCAGCAGCTCGACCTCCCCCGGGGAGCTGTTTTTT
>NA|TRBV20-1|TRBJ2-7|NA
CSAEAGLRYEQYF
TGCAGTGCAGAAGCGGGCTTGCGCTACGAGCAGTACTTC
>TRBD2|TRBV20-1|TRBJ2-7|few
CSARSGRAIYEQYF
TGCAGTGCTAGAAGCGGGAGGGCCATCTACGAGCAGTACTTC
>TRBD2|TRBV20-1|TRBJ2-1|few
CSANSGRTYNEQFF
TGCAGTGCTAATAGCGGGAGGACGTACAATGAGCAGTTCTTC
>TRBD2|TRBV15|TRBJ2-3|NA
CATSMTSGSTDTQYF
TGTGCCACCAGCATGACTAGCGGGAGCACAGATACGCAGTATTTT
>NA|TRBV4-3|TRBJ2-3|once
CASSSSMRDTQYF
TGCGCCAGCAGCTCCTCGATGAGGGATACGCAGTATTTT
>TRBD2|TRBV5-5|TRBJ2-1|NA
CASSLSSGVSYNEQFF
TGTGCCAGCAGCTTGTCTAGCGGGGTCTCCTACAATGAGCAGTTCTTC
>NA|TRBV5-1|TRBJ2-6|many
CASSPVQDRSGANVLTF
TGCGCCAGCAGCCCGGTACAGGACCGGTCTGGGGCCAACGTCCTGACTTTC
>NA|TRBV7-3|TRBJ2-3|NA
CASSLLDGSTDTQYF
TGTGCCAGCAGCTTGTTAGACGGTAGCACAGATACGCAGTATTTT
>NA|TRBV11-2|TRBJ2-1|NA
CASSLFFLRGRYNEQFF
TGTGCCAGCAGCTTATTCTTTTTGAGGGGCCGATACAATGAGCAGTTCTTC
>NA|TRBV12-3/TRBV12-4|TRBJ2-7|few
CASSHREGGYEQYF
TGTGCCAGCAGCCACAGGGAAGGGGGGTACGAGCAGTACTTC
>NA|TRBV7-2|TRBJ2-5|NA
CASSLGRQTEPQYF
TGTGCCAGCAGCTTAGGGCGACAGACCGAGCCCCAGTACTTC
>NA|TRBV12-5|TRBJ2-2|few
CASVRDAGELFF
TGTGCTAGTGTAAGGGACGCCGGGGAGCTGTTTTTT
>NA|TRBV7-9|TRBJ2-5|few
CASSSYEVKTQYF
TGTGCCAGCAGCTCCTACGAAGTGAAGACCCAGTACTTC
>TRBD2|TRBV5-5|TRBJ2-3|few
CASSLRFSGVQTDTQYF
TGTGCCAGCAGCTTGAGGTTTAGCGGGGTACAGACAGATACGCAGTATTTT
>NA|TRBV5-5|TRBJ2-5|NA
CASSLVSGPQETQYF
TGTGCCAGCAGCTTGGTGTCCGGGCCCCAAGAGACCCAGTACTTC